Listed below are T cell receptor beta chains from one sample, sequenced in a study of blood T cells in healthy people across ages. TCRdb re-called the 5' RACE reads with MiXCR, one entry per CDR3 protein. The repertoire holds about 1.1 million distinct CDR3 sequences, with 35% to 45% as singletons. What was sequenced was blood. The receptor set was obtained from a man aged 18 to 30 in good health. CDR3s include the opening cysteine and the closing phenylalanine or tryptophan.

V	J	CDR3
TRBV7-9	TRBJ2-1	CATTLDQLYNEQFF
TRBV4-1	TRBJ2-1	CASSQDSGPGRSSYNEQFF
TRBV30	TRBJ1-6	CAGEGRLNSPLHF
TRBV12-3/TRBV12-4	TRBJ2-1	CASSPTKLREIYNEQFF
TRBV14	TRBJ1-1	CASSQYHAENTEAFF
TRBV6-5	TRBJ2-1	CASSPKGGLDEQFF
TRBV20-1	TRBJ1-2	CSATRGTGGYTF
TRBV9	TRBJ2-3	CASSPGRDTDTQYF
TRBV5-6	TRBJ1-5	CASSHRELRNQPQHF
TRBV20-1	TRBJ2-3	CSARRGAGADTQYF
TRBV12-3/TRBV12-4	TRBJ1-1	CASSIGTDTEAFF
TRBV6-2/TRBV6-3	TRBJ1-1	CASMTRQGQGYLNTEAFF
TRBV4-3	TRBJ1-5	CASSQEAGQANQPQHF
TRBV10-3	TRBJ1-1	CAILEGRENTEAFF
TRBV2	TRBJ1-2	CALGGDYGYTF
TRBV20-1	TRBJ1-1	CSASGDRGGPEAFF
TRBV5-1	TRBJ1-2	CASSQRQGGYGYTF
TRBV5-1	TRBJ1-1	CASSLDILSGAFF
TRBV6-4	TRBJ2-1	CASGRDSSGNEQFF
TRBV5-1	TRBJ2-2	CASSLESISNTGELFF
TRBV7-2	TRBJ2-3	CASSLHGLAGSTDTQYF